The TCR beta chain described here comes from a study of cytomegalovirus exposure and HLA in healthy donors. Study-level results: In vitro assays verified that a few CMV-associated chains recognized CMV antigens specifically. Immune exposure data for these donors was limited to CMV serostatus.

In regard to this clone: What it binds is unknown.

V shed 5 bases, J shed 5 bases, and the junction held 10 bases outside the gene matches. This CDR3 has 15 residues. Germline lookup yields CDR1 SGHRS and CDR2 YFSETQ. Use of 60 Vbeta and 13 Jbeta primers characterized the PCR. Generated by immunoSEQ multiplex PCR, the TCRdb table keeps only in-frame clones and is missing some. The sample has 150,000 or so clones, 80% seen once. This clonotype was obtained from a man in his fifties or sixties in good health and CMV-seronegative. The rearrangement uses TRBV5-1 and TRBJ2-7; 10 positions agree with TRBD2. What was sequenced was PBMCs. The CDR3 loop is CASRLLAGASDEQYF. CDR3 coding DNA: TGCGCCAGCAGGCTTCTAGCGGGAGCCTCTGACGAGCAGTACTTC.